This T cell receptor beta chain was obtained from a study of cytomegalovirus exposure and HLA in healthy donors. Whole-study context: Tens of millions of unique TCRs from HLA-typed donors were held in an early release of data.

V was trimmed by 0 bases and J by 2 bases, leaving 7 bases between them. The CDR3 runs to 14 residues. Per the germline V gene, CDR1 is MDHEN and CDR2 is SYDVKM. PCR was performed using 60 Vbeta and 13 Jbeta primers. The repertoire was sequenced with immunoSEQ multiplex PCR; TCRdb's copy has only in-frame clones and lacks some. The sample consists of more than 150,000 clones, 82% of them appearing once. The V gene is TRBV28, the J gene TRBJ1-2; D gene ambiguous. This sequence was found in a man aged 40-50 years in good health and CMV-seronegative. Sequenced sample: PBMCs. The CDR3 loop is CASSLWQENYGYTF. DNA for the CDR3: TGTGCCAGCAGTTTATGGCAGGAAAACTATGGCTACACCTTC.